This TCR beta chain was sequenced during a study of beta chain features in type 1 diabetes (dated by TCRdb to the late 2010s). A note on the overall study: Mean age, gender distribution, total cell number and subset yield did not differ between patients and healthy donors. A total of 100 million to 110 million sorted cells were examined across all samples, and a strong correlation was observed between cell number per subset and RNA yield. The study compared TCRB repertoires of sorted circulating CD4+ T cell subsets between recently diagnosed type 1 diabetes patients and matched healthy donors. Naive and central memory subsets were obtained from all 30 or so donors, but regulatory and stem cell-like memory subsets were isolated from only 8 patients and about eight healthy donors.

Overall study results and their limits: Patients with type 1 diabetes made fewer insertions and deleted more nucleotides at VDJ recombination sites, implying thymic rearrangement abnormalities. Because cDNA was sequenced instead of genomic DNA, highly expressing activated cells could be over-represented, though the groups showed no difference in activation or CD3 levels. Because the HLA sub-analyses included only small numbers of individuals, any influence of HLA type on TCRB rearrangement was left unresolved. Naive, central memory and regulatory TCRB repertoires appeared more similar among patients than among healthy donors. Shorter templates might have been favored by PCR, but patient and control samples were amplified and corrected together, so both groups would have been affected equally by any skew. A moderate but significant shortening of TCRB CDR3 length was observed in type 1 diabetes patients in all four CD4+ subsets.

This clone was counted only a few times. It has no known antigen specificity. The record has no base qualities; no much larger clone is one base away. The CDR3 numbers 15 residues from cysteine through phenylalanine. Of the read, only the CDR3 DNA is kept; its 45 bases are in frame from base 1. From V the trimming removes 4 bases and from J it removes 5 bases, while the gene matches leave 14 bases of the junction unaccounted for. CDR1 and CDR2, looked up from the germline V gene, are SQVTM and ANQGSEA. Each donor gave one peripheral blood draw, averaging approximately 110 mL, which was collected into heparinised tubes. Naive, central memory, regulatory and stem cell-like memory CD4+ T cells were sorted on a BD FACSAria II using a panel including CD45RO, CCR7, CD25, CD127, CD95 and CD27. Purity was above 95% for every sorted population. PBMCs were isolated immediately by Lymphoprep density gradient centrifugation and stained directly without culture. So that batch effects would be minimized, each experiment stained and sorted samples in pairs, pairing one healthy donor with one patient.

The entire isolated RNA was reverse transcribed using the High Capacity cDNA Reverse Transcription Kit, and thus expressed TCRB transcripts were sequenced. Deep immunoSEQ sequencing was performed on naive, central memory and regulatory T cell samples, with an average of approximately 3.9 million total reads per sample. Sorted cells were lysed in RLT buffer, and RNA was extracted using DNase-treated RNeasy Micro or Mini kits according to cell number. To prevent cross-contamination, every cell subset was processed on its own, while patient and healthy donor samples were processed together. Using the immunoSEQ multiplex PCR, TCRB sequences were amplified from cDNA into 87-bp fragments spanning the CDR3 region. Sequencing of the amplicons was performed on the Illumina HiSeq platform. Concerning the study's data processing: Synthetic template baselines were used to correct PCR bias computationally, reads within Hamming distance 2 were collapsed together, and singletons that could not be merged were discarded. Reads were aligned against IMGT so that V, D and J genes, CDR3 length and insertions or deletions at six rearrangement sites could be assigned. Within each subset, clonotype counts were normalized to sorted cell number, after which true diversity and Gini coefficients were computed with the tcR R package. The overlap coefficient, calculated on TCRB nucleotide sequences, was used to measure repertoire sharing. Out-of-frame TCRB sequences from naive cells were analyzed to stand in for the pre-selection repertoire. TCRdb limited this immuneACCESS table to in-frame rearrangements with V and J called. A share of clones is missing; checked studies link under half to unresolved V genes, and the rest is unexplained. Clonal size and the V and J genes are those of that table, whereas D and trimming came from the DNA. Across this sample there are approximately 340,000 clones, with less than 15% seen only once. The ten largest clones take up about 0.018% of the sample.

The sample comprised naive CD4+ T cells from blood. The sample's cell subset or site label, decoded: true naive CD4+ T cells. The rearranged chain carries TRBV29-1 and TRBJ2-7; 7 of the junction bases match TRBD2. The source of this sequence is a woman aged 18-29 years in good health. The CDR3 region reads CSVVRRGGSNNEQYF. In nucleotides, the sequence is TGCAGCGTTGTTAGACGGGGAGGGTCGAATAACGAGCAGTACTTC.